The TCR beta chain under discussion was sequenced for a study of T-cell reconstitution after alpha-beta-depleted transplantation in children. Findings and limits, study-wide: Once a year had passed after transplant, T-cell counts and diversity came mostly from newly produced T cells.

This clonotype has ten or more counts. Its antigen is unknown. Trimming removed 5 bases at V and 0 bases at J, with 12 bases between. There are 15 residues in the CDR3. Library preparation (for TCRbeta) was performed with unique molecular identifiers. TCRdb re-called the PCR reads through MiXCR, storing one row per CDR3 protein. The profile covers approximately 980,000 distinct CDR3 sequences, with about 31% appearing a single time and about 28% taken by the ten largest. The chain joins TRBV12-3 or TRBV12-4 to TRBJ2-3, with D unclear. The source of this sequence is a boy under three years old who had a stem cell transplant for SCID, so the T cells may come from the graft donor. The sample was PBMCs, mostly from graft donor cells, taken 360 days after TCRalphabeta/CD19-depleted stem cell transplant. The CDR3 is CASSIRHFSTDTQYF. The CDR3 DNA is TGTGCCAGCAGTATAAGACACTTTAGCACAGATACGCAGTATTTT.